These T cell receptor beta chains were read from a single sample in a study of OX40 agonist ivuxolimab in advanced cancers. Assay: immunoSEQ multiplex PCR; the TCRdb copy retains only in-frame clones and omits some. The sample shows around 84,000 clones, 84% of them seen only once. Sequences were derived from CD4+ or CD8+ T cells sorted from blood, sampled in a trial of the OX40 agonist ivuxolimab. The receptors stem from an adult with an advanced solid tumor such as melanoma, head and neck, liver or kidney cancer. CDR3s include the opening cysteine and the closing phenylalanine or tryptophan. D genes are given only for firm matches. The size field is filled for only some rows; it gives once, few, many or a size class.

clone size: few; J gene: TRBJ1-1; V gene: TRBV11-2; D gene: -; CDR3 DNA: TGTGCCAGCCGGCCCCCGGGGTGGCCCGGCACTGAAGCTTTCTTT; CDR3 protein: CASRPPGWPGTEAFF
clone size: -; J gene: TRBJ2-6; V gene: TRBV4-3; D gene: -; CDR3 DNA: TGCGCCAGCAGCCAAGATAGGGCAGCTGGGGCCAACGTCCTGACTTTC; CDR3 protein: CASSQDRAAGANVLTF
clone size: -; J gene: TRBJ2-1; V gene: TRBV6-5; D gene: -; CDR3 DNA: TGTGCCAGCAGTTACTCGAGTCTTACCCGGGGAGATGAGCAGTTCTTC; CDR3 protein: CASSYSSLTRGDEQFF
clone size: -; J gene: TRBJ2-3; V gene: TRBV19; D gene: -; CDR3 DNA: TGTGCCAGTAGCTCCAGGGACGGGGCCAGCACAGATACGCAGTATTTT; CDR3 protein: CASSSRDGASTDTQYF
clone size: -; J gene: TRBJ2-1; V gene: TRBV5-1; D gene: TRBD2; CDR3 DNA: TGCGCCAGCAGTTCAAGCGGGGGTGAGCAGTTCTTC; CDR3 protein: CASSSSGGEQFF
clone size: -; J gene: TRBJ2-3; V gene: TRBV7-6; D gene: TRBD2; CDR3 DNA: TGTGCCAGCAGCTTAAACGGCGGGAGTACGACAGATACGCAGTATTTT; CDR3 protein: CASSLNGGSTTDTQYF
clone size: -; J gene: TRBJ1-5; V gene: TRBV28; D gene: -; CDR3 DNA: TGTGCCAGCAGTTTAGGGAAGTATCAGCCCCAGCATTTT; CDR3 protein: CASSLGKYQPQHF
clone size: -; J gene: TRBJ2-1; V gene: TRBV30; D gene: -; CDR3 DNA: TGTGCCTGGAACCGGGGCGCTTACAATGAGCAGTTCTTC; CDR3 protein: CAWNRGAYNEQFF
clone size: -; J gene: TRBJ1-1; V gene: TRBV2; D gene: TRBD1; CDR3 DNA: TGTGCCAGCAAGGACAGGGGCCACACTGAAGCTTTCTTT; CDR3 protein: CASKDRGHTEAFF
clone size: -; J gene: TRBJ2-2; V gene: TRBV7-7; D gene: TRBD2; CDR3 DNA: TGTGCTAGCAGCTCGACTAGCGGGGTCCCACCCGGGGAGCTGTTTTTT; CDR3 protein: CASSSTSGVPPGELFF
clone size: -; J gene: TRBJ2-5; V gene: TRBV7-2; D gene: TRBD2; CDR3 DNA: TGTGCCAGCAGCAAGGGCGGCGGGAGTGGAAAGACCCAGTACTTC; CDR3 protein: CASSKGGGSGKTQYF
clone size: -; J gene: TRBJ2-1; V gene: TRBV2; D gene: -; CDR3 DNA: TGTGCCAGCAGTGTAGGCGCCAATGAGCAGTTCTTC; CDR3 protein: CASSVGANEQFF
clone size: -; J gene: TRBJ1-1; V gene: TRBV5-1; D gene: -; CDR3 DNA: TGCGCCAGCAGTCAACAGGGAGGAACTGAAGCTTTCTTT; CDR3 protein: CASSQQGGTEAFF
clone size: -; J gene: TRBJ2-1; V gene: TRBV7-9; D gene: TRBD2; CDR3 DNA: TGTGCCAGCAGCCCCCACTGGGCTAGCGGCTCCTACAATGAGCAGTTCTTC; CDR3 protein: CASSPHWASGSYNEQFF
clone size: -; J gene: TRBJ1-1; V gene: TRBV25-1; D gene: TRBD1; CDR3 DNA: TGTGCCAGCAGTGAACCGGACAGGGTCACTGAAGCTTTCTTT; CDR3 protein: CASSEPDRVTEAFF
clone size: -; J gene: TRBJ2-1; V gene: TRBV5-1; D gene: -; CDR3 DNA: TGCGCCAGCATCCGGGGGACCGACAATGAGCAGTTCTTC; CDR3 protein: CASIRGTDNEQFF
clone size: -; J gene: TRBJ1-6; V gene: TRBV7-9; D gene: -; CDR3 DNA: TGTGCCAGCAGCTTTTTGGGCAGGGAGAATTCACCCCTCCACTTT; CDR3 protein: CASSFLGRENSPLHF
clone size: -; J gene: TRBJ2-3; V gene: TRBV19; D gene: -; CDR3 DNA: TGTGCCAGTAGTCAGATCAGCACAGATACGCAGTATTTT; CDR3 protein: CASSQISTDTQYF
clone size: few; J gene: TRBJ2-1; V gene: TRBV28; D gene: TRBD2; CDR3 DNA: TGTGCCAGCAGTCGGAGCGGGAGGAGCAATGAGCAGTTCTTC; CDR3 protein: CASSRSGRSNEQFF
clone size: -; J gene: TRBJ2-7; V gene: TRBV7-3; D gene: -; CDR3 DNA: TGTGCCAGCAGCTTACTAGGCGGCGGGGTATACGAGCAGTACTTC; CDR3 protein: CASSLLGGGVYEQYF
clone size: -; J gene: TRBJ2-7; V gene: TRBV29-1; D gene: -; CDR3 DNA: TGCAGCGTTCACCCAGGGCCCAGCGGAGAGCAGTACTTC; CDR3 protein: CSVHPGPSGEQYF
clone size: -; J gene: TRBJ1-5; V gene: TRBV6-5; D gene: -; CDR3 DNA: TGTGCCAGCAGTTCAACCGGGACGCTAGGCCATCAGCCCCAGCATTTT; CDR3 protein: CASSSTGTLGHQPQHF
clone size: -; J gene: TRBJ1-2; V gene: TRBV30; D gene: -; CDR3 DNA: TGTGCCTGGAGTCTGGGTTCTGGCTACACCTTC; CDR3 protein: CAWSLGSGYTF
clone size: few; J gene: TRBJ2-7; V gene: TRBV14; D gene: TRBD1; CDR3 DNA: TGTGCCAGCAGCCACGTCCTAGGACAGGGGGACTACGAGCAGTACTTC; CDR3 protein: CASSHVLGQGDYEQYF
clone size: -; J gene: TRBJ2-3; V gene: TRBV19; D gene: -; CDR3 DNA: TGTGCCAGCGCGCCGACCTCTGATGCAGGAGATACGCAGTATTTT; CDR3 protein: CASAPTSDAGDTQYF
clone size: -; J gene: TRBJ2-4; V gene: TRBV30; D gene: -; CDR3 DNA: TGTGGAGGGTCGACAGGGACTTACAAAAACATTCAGTACTTC; CDR3 protein: CGGSTGTYKNIQYF
clone size: -; J gene: TRBJ2-2; V gene: TRBV30; D gene: TRBD1; CDR3 DNA: TGTGCCTGGAGGTCCCCCACTCCCGGGACAGGATACGGGGAGCTGTTTTTT; CDR3 protein: CAWRSPTPGTGYGELFF
clone size: -; J gene: TRBJ1-2; V gene: TRBV10-3; D gene: -; CDR3 DNA: TGTGCCATCAGTGAAAACAATAACTATGGCTACACCTTC; CDR3 protein: CAISENNNYGYTF
clone size: -; J gene: TRBJ2-3; V gene: TRBV2; D gene: TRBD2; CDR3 DNA: TGTGCCAGCAGAGTGAGACTAGCGGGGGCTCGCACAGATACGCAGTATTTT; CDR3 protein: CASRVRLAGARTDTQYF
clone size: -; J gene: TRBJ2-7; V gene: TRBV6-9; D gene: TRBD1; CDR3 DNA: TGTGCCAGCAGCGCCCCGGGACAGGGTTGCTACGAGCAGTACTTC; CDR3 protein: CASSAPGQGCYEQYF
clone size: once; J gene: TRBJ1-1; V gene: TRBV15; D gene: -; CDR3 DNA: TGTGCCACCTCCCGAGGGGGGGCAACTGAAGCTTTCTTT; CDR3 protein: CATSRGGATEAFF
clone size: -; J gene: TRBJ2-5; V gene: TRBV19; D gene: TRBD2; CDR3 DNA: TGTGCCAGTAGTAATCTAGCGGGGGAGACCCAGTACTTC; CDR3 protein: CASSNLAGETQYF
clone size: -; J gene: TRBJ2-3; V gene: TRBV7-8; D gene: TRBD2; CDR3 DNA: TGTGCCAGCAGCTTGTATGGTAGCGGGAGGGGAGATACGCAGTATTTT; CDR3 protein: CASSLYGSGRGDTQYF
clone size: -; J gene: TRBJ2-1; V gene: TRBV6-6; D gene: -; CDR3 DNA: TGTGCCAGCAGTTACGCCGGGGAGGCGGCCTACAATGAGCAGTTCTTC; CDR3 protein: CASSYAGEAAYNEQFF
clone size: -; J gene: TRBJ1-2; V gene: TRBV7-8; D gene: -; CDR3 DNA: TGTGCCAGCAGCCAAGGGTTAGCTAACTATGGCTACACCTTC; CDR3 protein: CASSQGLANYGYTF
clone size: -; J gene: TRBJ2-5; V gene: TRBV4-2; D gene: TRBD2; CDR3 DNA: TGTGCCAGCAGCCAAGATCCCGGGACTAGCGGTAAAGAGACCCAGTACTTC; CDR3 protein: CASSQDPGTSGKETQYF
clone size: -; J gene: TRBJ1-6; V gene: TRBV2; D gene: -; CDR3 DNA: TGTGCCAGCAGCCCGGAGGGGCCCTATAATTCACCCCTCCACTTT; CDR3 protein: CASSPEGPYNSPLHF
clone size: -; J gene: TRBJ2-1; V gene: TRBV11-1; D gene: TRBD1; CDR3 DNA: TGTGCCAGCAGCTTAACCTCGACAGGGAGAAGCCAGTTCTTC; CDR3 protein: CASSLTSTGRSQFF
clone size: -; J gene: TRBJ1-5; V gene: TRBV19; D gene: -; CDR3 DNA: TGTGCCAGTAGTATAGCAAGAAACAATCAGCCCCAGCATTTT; CDR3 protein: CASSIARNNQPQHF
clone size: -; J gene: TRBJ1-5; V gene: TRBV7-2; D gene: -; CDR3 DNA: TGTGCCAGCAGCGGGGGAGGAGGCCCGTCGTGGCCCCAGCATTTT; CDR3 protein: CASSGGGGPSWPQHF
clone size: -; J gene: TRBJ2-3; V gene: TRBV19; D gene: TRBD2; CDR3 DNA: TGTGCCAGTAGTAGTAGCGGGAACAACCCAGATACGCAGTATTTT; CDR3 protein: CASSSSGNNPDTQYF
clone size: -; J gene: TRBJ1-3; V gene: TRBV9; D gene: -; CDR3 DNA: TGTGCCAGCAGCCCCTGGGAGGCTGGAAACACCATATATTTT; CDR3 protein: CASSPWEAGNTIYF
clone size: -; J gene: TRBJ2-3; V gene: TRBV6-5; D gene: -; CDR3 DNA: TGTGCCAGCAGTCTTAACGGTCCCAACCCCTATACGCAGTATTTT; CDR3 protein: CASSLNGPNPYTQYF
clone size: -; J gene: TRBJ2-3; V gene: TRBV29-1; D gene: -; CDR3 DNA: TGCAGCGTTGATGGGGGGCCCGGCACAGATACGCAGTATTTT; CDR3 protein: CSVDGGPGTDTQYF
clone size: -; J gene: TRBJ2-5; V gene: TRBV29-1; D gene: -; CDR3 DNA: TGCAGCGTTGGGTCCAGGTCCAGGGCCCAAGAGACCCAGTACTTC; CDR3 protein: CSVGSRSRAQETQYF
clone size: -; J gene: TRBJ1-6; V gene: TRBV6-6; D gene: TRBD1; CDR3 DNA: TGTGCCAGCAGTTACTCGGCTTCAGGGGGTTCACCCCTCCACTTT; CDR3 protein: CASSYSASGGSPLHF
clone size: -; J gene: TRBJ2-5; V gene: TRBV5-6; D gene: TRBD1; CDR3 DNA: TGTGCCAGCAGAAAAGGGACAGCCCAAGAGACCCAGTACTTC; CDR3 protein: CASRKGTAQETQYF
clone size: -; J gene: TRBJ2-3; V gene: TRBV2; D gene: -; CDR3 DNA: TGTGCCAGCAGTGCTGAGGTCACAGATACGCAGTATTTT; CDR3 protein: CASSAEVTDTQYF
clone size: -; J gene: TRBJ1-2; V gene: TRBV5-6; D gene: -; CDR3 DNA: TGTGCCAGCGAACGAGCCCTTAACTATGGCTACACCTTC; CDR3 protein: CASERALNYGYTF
clone size: once; J gene: TRBJ2-2; V gene: TRBV7-7; D gene: -; CDR3 DNA: TGTGCTAGCAGCTTTAGTATCGGCTCCGGGGAGCTGTTTTTT; CDR3 protein: CASSFSIGSGELFF
clone size: -; J gene: TRBJ1-2; V gene: TRBV7-2; D gene: -; CDR3 DNA: TGTGCCAGCAGCTTAGCGGGGGGCGACTATGGCTACACCTTC; CDR3 protein: CASSLAGGDYGYTF
clone size: -; J gene: TRBJ2-7; V gene: TRBV5-1; D gene: -; CDR3 DNA: TGCGCCAGCAGTAGCCCGGGTGGGGGCTCCTACGAGCAGTACTTC; CDR3 protein: CASSSPGGGSYEQYF
clone size: once; J gene: TRBJ2-2; V gene: TRBV6-5; D gene: -; CDR3 DNA: TGTGCCAGCAGCAGCCGGTGGAGGAACACCGGGGAGCTGTTTTTT; CDR3 protein: CASSSRWRNTGELFF
clone size: -; J gene: TRBJ1-2; V gene: TRBV27; D gene: TRBD1; CDR3 DNA: TGTGCCAGCAGTTCCGGACAGGGTATATATGGCTACACCTTC; CDR3 protein: CASSSGQGIYGYTF